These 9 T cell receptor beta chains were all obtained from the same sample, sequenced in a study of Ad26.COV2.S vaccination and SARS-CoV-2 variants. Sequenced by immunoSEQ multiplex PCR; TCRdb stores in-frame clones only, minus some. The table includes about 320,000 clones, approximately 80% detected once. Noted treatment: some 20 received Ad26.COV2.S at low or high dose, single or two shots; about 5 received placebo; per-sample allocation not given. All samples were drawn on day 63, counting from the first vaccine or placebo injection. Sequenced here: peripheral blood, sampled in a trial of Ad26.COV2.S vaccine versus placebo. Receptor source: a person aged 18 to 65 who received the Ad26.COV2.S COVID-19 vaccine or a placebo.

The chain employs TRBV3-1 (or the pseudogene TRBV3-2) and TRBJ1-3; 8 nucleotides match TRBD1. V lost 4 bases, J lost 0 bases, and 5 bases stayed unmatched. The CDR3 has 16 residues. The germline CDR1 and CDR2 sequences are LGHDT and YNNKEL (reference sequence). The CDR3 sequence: CASSPRTGPSGNTIYF. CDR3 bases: TGTGCCAGCAGCCCACGGACAGGGCCCTCTGGAAACACCATATATTTT.

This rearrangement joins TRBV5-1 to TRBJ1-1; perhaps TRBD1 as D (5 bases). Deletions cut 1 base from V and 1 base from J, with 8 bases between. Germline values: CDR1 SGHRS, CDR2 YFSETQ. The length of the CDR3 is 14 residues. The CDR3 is CASSLKGQNTEAFF. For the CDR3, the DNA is TGCGCCAGCAGCTTGAAGGGGCAGAACACTGAAGCTTTCTTT. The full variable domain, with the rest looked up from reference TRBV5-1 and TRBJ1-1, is KAGVTQTPRYLIKTRGQQVTLSCSPISGHRSVSWYQQTPGQGLQFLFEYFSETQRNKGNFPGRFSGRQFSNSRSEMNVSTLELGDSALYLCASSLKGQNTEAFFGQGTRLTVV.

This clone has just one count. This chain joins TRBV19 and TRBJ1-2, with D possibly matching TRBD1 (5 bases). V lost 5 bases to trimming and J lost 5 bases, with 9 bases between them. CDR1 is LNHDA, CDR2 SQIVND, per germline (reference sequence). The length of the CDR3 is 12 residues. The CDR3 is CASSPGEYGYTF. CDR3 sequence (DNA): TGTGCCAGTAGTCCGGGGGAGTATGGCTACACCTTC. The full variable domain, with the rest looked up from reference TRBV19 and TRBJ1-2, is DGGITQSPKYLFRKEGQNVTLSCEQNLNHDAMYWYRQDPGQGLRLIYYSQIVNDFQKGDIAEGYSVSREKKESFPLTVTSAQKNPTAFYLCASSPGEYGYTFGSGTRLTVV.

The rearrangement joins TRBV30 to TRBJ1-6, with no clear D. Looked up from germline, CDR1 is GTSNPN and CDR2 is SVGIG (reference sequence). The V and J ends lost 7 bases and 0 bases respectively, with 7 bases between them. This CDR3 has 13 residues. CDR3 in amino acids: CASHTSYNSPLHF. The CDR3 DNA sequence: TGTGCCTCTCATACCTCCTATAATTCACCCCTCCACTTT.

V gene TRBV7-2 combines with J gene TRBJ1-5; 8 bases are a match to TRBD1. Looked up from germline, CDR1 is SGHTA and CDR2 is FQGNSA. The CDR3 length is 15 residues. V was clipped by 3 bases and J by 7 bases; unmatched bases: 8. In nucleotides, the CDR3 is TGTGCCAGCAGCTTCAGACAGGGGATGGGACAGCCCCAGCATTTT. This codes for CASSFRQGMGQPQHF.

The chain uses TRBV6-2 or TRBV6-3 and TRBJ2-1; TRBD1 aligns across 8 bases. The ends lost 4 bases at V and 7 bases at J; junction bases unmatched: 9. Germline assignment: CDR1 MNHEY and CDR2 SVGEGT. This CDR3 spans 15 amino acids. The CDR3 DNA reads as TGTGCCAGCAGTTTCTGGACAGGGAGTAGTAATGAGCAGTTCTTC. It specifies CASSFWTGSSNEQFF.

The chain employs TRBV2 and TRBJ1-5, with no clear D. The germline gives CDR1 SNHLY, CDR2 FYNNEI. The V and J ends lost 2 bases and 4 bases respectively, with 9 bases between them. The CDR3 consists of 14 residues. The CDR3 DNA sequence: TGTGCCAGCAGTGAATATTTAGGGAATCAGCCCCAGCATTTT. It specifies CASSEYLGNQPQHF.

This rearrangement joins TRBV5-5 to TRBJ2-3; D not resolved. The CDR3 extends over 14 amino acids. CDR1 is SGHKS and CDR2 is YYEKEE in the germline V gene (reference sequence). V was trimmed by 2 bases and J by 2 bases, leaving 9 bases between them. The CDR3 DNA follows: TGTGCCAGCAGCTTTGACGGCCACACAGATACGCAGTATTTT. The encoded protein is CASSFDGHTDTQYF.

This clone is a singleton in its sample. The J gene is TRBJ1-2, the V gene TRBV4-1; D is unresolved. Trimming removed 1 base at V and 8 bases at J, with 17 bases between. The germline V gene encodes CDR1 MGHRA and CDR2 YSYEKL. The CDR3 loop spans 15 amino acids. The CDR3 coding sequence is TGCGCCAGCAGCCAAGGAGGACCTTTGACTAAAGGCTACACCTTC. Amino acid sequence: CASSQGGPLTKGYTF.